Detailed here is one T cell receptor (beta chain). The antigen is undetermined. This sample is drawn from a study of T cell responses to AZD1222 COVID-19 vaccine. Study information: Investigators merged groups given second doses at roughly 4 or roughly 12 weeks.

Study-wide points: Scientists sampled the repertoires only once the peak T cell response had passed. Unmutated regions of variants are reportedly targeted by nearly half of spike-specific TCRs. In a largely white British group with more females than males, clonal diversity was possibly underestimated.

The assay was immunoSEQ multiplex PCR, and TCRdb's table has in-frame clones only and misses some. The top ten clones hold around 2.5% of a sample with roughly 100,000 clones, roughly 90% of them seen once. The origin of this receptor is an adult in good health. Sequencing was performed on peripheral blood, taken on day 0 of AZD1222 vaccination.

The DNA for the CDR3 is TGTGCCAGCAAGGGGAGCTCCGGAGAGACCCAGTACTTC. Translating gives CASKGSSGETQYF. This chain links TRBV5-8 with TRBJ2-5; perhaps D is TRBD1 or TRBD2 (5 bases each). CDR1 and CDR2 from the germline V gene are SGHTS and YDEGEE. This CDR3 contains 13 residues. Trimming took 6 bases from V and 4 from J, leaving 13 bases between them.